This T cell receptor (beta chain) was found in a study of Ad26.COV2.S vaccination and SARS-CoV-2 variants. On the study more broadly: This donor came from the COV1001 trial of Ad26.COV2.S.

Concerning this clone itself: No antigen is known for it.

The study's findings and limits: Breadth of non-spike TCRs did not differ between vaccinees and placebo recipients.

As for treatment: roughly 19 received Ad26.COV2.S at low or high dose, single or two shots; roughly five received placebo; per-sample allocation not given. On day 63 after the first injection, vaccine and placebo recipients gave samples. The donor's status was that of an adult aged 18-55 years in Boston. Its platform was an Ad26 vector, and its expressed antigen was Wuhan-strain SARS-CoV-2 spike. Using immunoSEQ multiplex PCR, the repertoire was profiled, and TCRdb retains in-frame clones only, with some absent. The sample holds under 500,000 clones, around 92% seen once. The germline V gene encodes CDR1 SGHTA and CDR2 FQGNSA. The CDR3 contains 15 residues. V gave up 6 bases and J gave up 4 bases, with 18 bases separating them.

Specimen: peripheral blood, collected in a trial of Ad26.COV2.S vaccine versus placebo. The clonotype originates from a person between 18 and 65 years old who received the Ad26.COV2.S COVID-19 vaccine or a placebo. The V call is TRBV7-2, the J call TRBJ1-1; a possible D gene is TRBD1 (6 bases). CDR3 amino acids: CASSQPQGPGTEAFF. CDR3 nucleotide sequence: TGTGCCAGCAGTCAGCCCCAGGGGCCGGGCACTGAAGCTTTCTTT.